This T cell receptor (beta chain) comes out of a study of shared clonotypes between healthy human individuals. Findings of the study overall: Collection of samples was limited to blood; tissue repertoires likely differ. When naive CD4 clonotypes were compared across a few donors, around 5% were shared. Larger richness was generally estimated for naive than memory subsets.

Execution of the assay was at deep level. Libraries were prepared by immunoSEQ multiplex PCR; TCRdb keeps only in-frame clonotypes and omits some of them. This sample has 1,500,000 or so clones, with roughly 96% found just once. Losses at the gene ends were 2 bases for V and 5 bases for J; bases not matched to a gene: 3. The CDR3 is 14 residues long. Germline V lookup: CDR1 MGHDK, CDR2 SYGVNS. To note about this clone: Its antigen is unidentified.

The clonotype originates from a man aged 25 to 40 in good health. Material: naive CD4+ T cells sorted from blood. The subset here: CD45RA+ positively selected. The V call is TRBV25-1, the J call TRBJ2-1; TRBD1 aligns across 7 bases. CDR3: CASSERTGDNEQFF. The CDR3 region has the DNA TGTGCCAGCAGTGAACGCACAGGGGACAATGAGCAGTTCTTC. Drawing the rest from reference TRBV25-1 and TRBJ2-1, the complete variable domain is EADIYQTPRYLVIGTGKKITLECSQTMGHDKMYWYQQDPGMELHLIHYSYGVNSTEKGDLSSESTVSRIRTEHFPLTLESARPSHTSQYLCASSERTGDNEQFFGPGTRLTVL.